This TCR beta chain appears in the sequencing data of a study of T cell responses to AZD1222 COVID-19 vaccine. Clones were read by immunoSEQ multiplex PCR, and TCRdb kept only the in-frame ones, dropping some. The sample holds about 130,000 clones, 92% seen once. CDR1 is PRHDT and CDR2 is FYEKMQ in the germline V gene (reference sequence). There are 13 residues in the CDR3. The V gene end was trimmed by 2 bases and the J gene end by 6 bases; junction bases not matched to a gene: 3. The sequences come from peripheral blood, collected on day 0 of AZD1222 vaccination. J is TRBJ1-2 and V is TRBV13; 7 bases line up with TRBD1. This clonotype originated in an adult in good health. The CDR3 reads CASSLRGQNGYTF. CDR3 DNA: TGTGCCAGCAGCTTAAGGGGGCAGAATGGCTACACCTTC.